A single sample gave rise to the 26 T cell receptor beta chains below, sequenced in a study of human T cells and chemical hapten exposure. Time point reported: patch test 1, 2 weeks after DPC sensitization. As for treatment: therapeutic diphenylcyclopropenone sensitization with weekly scalp DPC. Extraction of total RNA was performed on unfractionated whole blood. TCRdb passed the RACE reads through MiXCR, listing each CDR3 protein once. The table has 42,000 or so distinct CDR3 sequences, 3% to 4% seen once. This sample comprised whole blood, obtained in connection with sensitization to the hapten diphenylcyclopropenone (DPC). The source of these receptors is a man aged 45-65 years with alopecia areata. Some clones in this sample may be carry-over from other donors' samples.

This clonotype was recorded many times. This chain links TRBV6-1 with TRBJ2-3; TRBD2 matches at 11 bases. The CDR3 totals 17 residues. Germline values: CDR1 MNHNS, CDR2 SASEGT. After removal of 5 bases from V and 0 bases from J, the junction contained 7 bases not matched to a gene. The DNA for the CDR3 is TGTGCCAGCAGTCAACTAGCGGGAGCTGATAGCACAGATACGCAGTATTTT. This encodes CASSQLAGADSTDTQYF.

This clonotype was seen only a few times. CDR3 in amino acids: CSPEVGSRETQYF. CDR3 nucleotide sequence: TGCAGCCCCGAGGTCGGGTCTCGAGAGACCCAGTACTTC. The chain has TRBV20-1 and TRBJ2-5; D is ambiguous. CDR1 and CDR2 (germline): DFQATT, SNEGSKA (reference sequence). CDR3 length: 13 amino acids.

This clonotype came up many times. The V call is TRBV11-2, the J call TRBJ2-1; 10 nucleotides line up with TRBD1. V dropped 6 bases and J dropped 6; count of bases not matched to a gene: 5. This CDR3 region has 14 residues. Germline V gives CDR1 SGHAT, CDR2 FQNNGV. CDR3 sequence reads: CASSPRTGGNEQFF. The DNA for the CDR3 is TGTGCCAGCAGTCCCCGGACAGGGGGCAATGAGCAGTTCTTC.

This clonotype showed up just once. A much more abundant neighbour one base away suggests this may be a read error. This CDR3 is missing its conserved last phenylalanine or tryptophan, likely due to a read error. The CDR3 spells CASSSTSWGTADNEQFS. CDR3 DNA: TGTGCCAGCAGCTCAACCAGTTGGGGAACAGCGGACAATGAGCAGTTCTCC. This chain connects TRBV7-6 to TRBJ2-1; TRBD2 is a possible D gene (5 bases). CDR1 and CDR2 from the germline V gene are SGHVS and FNYEAQ. The CDR3 has 17 amino acids. V dropped 4 bases and J dropped 5 bases, with 21 bases sitting between them.

Many counts were recorded for this clonotype. V gene TRBV2 combines with J gene TRBJ2-1; 7 bases are shared with TRBD2. The trim removed 7 bases at V and 8 bases at J, leaving 14 bases unmatched. The germline gives CDR1 SNHLY, CDR2 FYNNEI. The CDR3 runs to 15 residues. CDR3 protein: CASTAMRESIDEQFF. The CDR3 DNA reads as TGTGCCAGCACTGCGATGCGGGAGTCTATCGATGAGCAGTTCTTC. Based on the CDR3 plus reference TRBV2 and TRBJ2-1, the full variable domain is EPEVTQTPSHQVTQMGQEVILRCVPISNHLYFYWYRQILGQKVEFLVSFYNNEISEKSEIFDDQFSVERPDGSNFTLKIRSTKLEDSAMYFCASTAMRESIDEQFFGPGTRLTVL.

The chain has TRBV24-1 and TRBJ2-1, with 7 nucleotides matching TRBD1. This CDR3 is 15 amino acids long. The germline CDR1 and CDR2 sequences are KGHDR and SFDVKD. With V trimmed by 4 bases and J by 7 bases, 9 bases remained unmatched. The CDR3 DNA sequence: TGTGCCACCAGTGAGCCCGACAGGGATGGGAATGAGCAGTTCTTC. Residues: CATSEPDRDGNEQFF.

In its sample, this clonotype was seen a few times. The genes are TRBV20-1 and TRBJ1-2; D uncertain. Germline V gene data show CDR1 as DFQATT and CDR2 as SNEGSKA (reference sequence). The CDR3 sequence is 15 residues long. V lost 4 bases and J 4 bases, leaving 19 bases between the germline ends. CDR3 in DNA: TGCAGTGCTAAGCCCCGTGGGCCCGACCCCTATGGCTACACCTTC. This codes for CSAKPRGPDPYGYTF.

In this sample, this clonotype turned up many times. The chain uses TRBV29-1 and TRBJ1-6; D not certain. Germline CDR1 and CDR2: SQVTM and ANQGSEA. The CDR3 spans 13 residues. V lost 1 base, J lost 7 bases, and 8 bases lay in between. CDR3 region: CSVEVQPNSPLHF. The CDR3 coding sequence is TGCAGCGTTGAAGTCCAGCCCAATTCACCCCTCCACTTT.

This sequence joins TRBV2 and TRBJ1-5, with a possible D match to TRBD1 (5 bases). Germline CDR1 reads SNHLY; CDR2 reads FYNNEI. V lost 8 bases, J lost 7 bases, and 15 bases lay in between. The length of the CDR3 is 13 residues. CDR3 protein: CASSEGLRQPQHF. Here the CDR3 DNA reads TGTGCCAGCTCAGAGGGACTACGGCAGCCCCAGCATTTT.

A note on this clonotype: A much larger clone differs from this one at a single base, so this may be a read error. The V call is TRBV7-9, the J call TRBJ1-3, with 8 bases that match TRBD1. Looked up from germline, CDR1 is SEHNR and CDR2 is FQNEAQ (reference sequence). The CDR3 has 15 amino acids. The CDR3 loop is CASSLDRASGNTVYF. The DNA for the CDR3 is TGTGCCAGCAGCTTGGACAGGGCCTCTGGAAACACCGTATATTTT.

At least ten counts were recorded for this clonotype. At one end, the junction sequence differs from germline, possibly due to a read error. This chain links TRBV7-2 with TRBJ2-5; 11 bases are a match to TRBD2. The CDR3 extends over 14 amino acids. Germline V gene data show CDR1 as SGHTA and CDR2 as FQGNSA. In DNA, the CDR3 is TGTGCCAGCAGCCTAGCGGGAGGAAGAGAGACCCAGTACTTC. Its translation is CASSLAGGRETQYF. Full variable domain (rest looked up from reference TRBV7-2 and TRBJ2-5): GAGVSQSPSNKVTEKGKDVELRCDPISGHTALYWYRQSLGQGLEFLIYFQGNSAPDKSGLPSDRFSAERTGGSVSTLTIQRTQQEDSAVYLCASSLAGGRETQYFGPGTRLLVL.

Many counts were recorded for this clonotype. The chain carries TRBV20-1 and TRBJ2-7; 9 bases fit TRBD1. V lost 2 bases to trimming and J lost 4 bases; unmatched junction nucleotides: 12. This CDR3 contains 16 residues. Germline V gene lookup returns CDR1 DFQATT and CDR2 SNEGSKA (reference sequence). CDR3 protein: CSARPQFRDRVYEQYF. The CDR3, as DNA: TGCAGTGCTAGACCCCAATTCCGGGACAGGGTGTACGAGCAGTACTTC.

In its sample, this clonotype was seen a few times. The chain carries TRBV12-3 or TRBV12-4 and TRBJ2-3; TRBD2 matches at 9 bases. V lost 2 bases to trimming and J lost 1 base; unmatched junction nucleotides: 16. The CDR3 is made up of 20 amino acids. The CDR3 is CASSLFSSSGTRRGTDTQYF. CDR3 bases: TGTGCCAGCAGTTTATTCAGTTCTAGCGGGACCCGGAGGGGCACAGATACGCAGTATTTT.

This clonotype was counted ten times or more. The rearrangement joins TRBV24-1 to TRBJ1-1; 7 positions match TRBD1. CDR1 is KGHDR and CDR2 is SFDVKD in the germline V gene. The V gene end was trimmed by 5 bases and the J gene end by 0 bases; junction bases not matched to a gene: 2. CDR3 length equals 14 residues. Here the CDR3 reads CATSGTGVNTEAFF. The CDR3 DNA follows: TGTGCCACCAGTGGAACAGGGGTGAACACTGAAGCTTTCTTT.

The sample holds many counts of this clonotype. The J gene is TRBJ2-1, the V gene TRBV21-1. TRBV21-1 is classified as a pseudogene. This CDR3 contains 14 residues. Here the CDR3 DNA reads TGTGCCAGCAGCCATCTATGGGGCTACAATGAGCAGTTCTTC. Its translation: CASSHLWGYNEQFF.

This chain uses TRBV6-1 with TRBJ1-5; D is uncertain. CDR1 is MNHNS and CDR2 is SASEGT in the germline V gene. The ends were cut back, 7 bases at V and 7 bases at J, with 14 bases in the middle. This CDR3 comprises 13 residues. For the CDR3, the DNA is TGTGCCAGCACCGAGGGAGGCAGACAGCCCCAGCATTTT. Translated: CASTEGGRQPQHF.

This clonotype appeared many times. The V gene is TRBV28, the J gene TRBJ2-3, with D perhaps matching TRBD2 (7 bases). V gave up 5 bases and J gave up 2 bases, with 17 bases separating them. This CDR3 is 16 amino acids long. CDR1 is MDHEN, CDR2 SYDVKM, per germline. The CDR3 sequence: CASSAGPGGLTDTQYF. CDR3 DNA sequence: TGTGCCAGCAGTGCGGGTCCGGGGGGCCTCACAGATACGCAGTATTTT. Based on the CDR3 plus reference TRBV28 and TRBJ2-3, the full variable domain is DVKVTQSSRYLVKRTGEKVFLECVQDMDHENMFWYRQDPGLGLRLIYFSYDVKMKEKGDIPEGYSVSREKKERFSLILESASTNQTSMYLCASSAGPGGLTDTQYFGPGTRLTVL.

In its sample, this clonotype was seen many times. The chain couples TRBV5-1 to TRBJ1-6; 9 bases agree with TRBD1. The CDR3 is made up of 15 amino acids. Germline V CDR1 and CDR2: SGHRS, YFSETQ. V lost 0 bases and J lost 14; bases outside the gene matches: 9. The CDR3 spells CASSLVGDRVESLHF. The CDR3 nucleotides are TGCGCCAGCAGCTTGGTAGGGGACAGGGTTGAATCCCTCCACTTT.

This clonotype was counted at least ten times. The chain joins TRBV9 to TRBJ2-1; TRBD2 matches 13 bases. CDR1 is SGDLS and CDR2 is YYNGEE in the germline V gene. This CDR3 spans 18 amino acids. After removal of 0 bases from V and 3 bases from J, the junction contained 6 bases not matched to a gene. The CDR3 nucleotides read TGTGCCAGCAGCGTAGGAATGGGACTAGCGGGACACTACAATGAGCAGTTCTTC. Translating it yields CASSVGMGLAGHYNEQFF.

This clonotype was seen many times. The chain recombines TRBV20-1 with TRBJ2-2; TRBD1 agrees at 9 bases. Germline trimming cut 1 base from V and 0 bases from J; bases unmatched to any gene: 6. Germline-derived CDR1 and CDR2 are DFQATT and SNEGSKA (reference sequence). The CDR3 is 17 amino acids. The CDR3 reads CSARVTGGQANTGELFF. The CDR3 coding sequence is TGCAGTGCTAGAGTTACAGGGGGCCAGGCGAACACCGGGGAGCTGTTTTTT.

Ten or more counts support this clonotype. The rearrangement joins TRBV20-1 to TRBJ1-6; perhaps TRBD1 as D (6 bases). Trimming took off 2 bases at V and 0 bases at J, with 23 bases between the two ends. Germline loops: CDR1 DFQATT, CDR2 SNEGSKA (reference sequence). The CDR3 contains 20 residues. In nucleotides, the CDR3 is TGCAGTGCTAGAAAAAACAGGGACCCGAACCGAAGCTCCTATAATTCACCCCTCCACTTT. Amino acid sequence: CSARKNRDPNRSSYNSPLHF.

The chain employs TRBV28 and TRBJ2-2; D is uncertain. The V end was cut by 9 bases, the J end by 5 bases, with 13 bases between. The length of the CDR3 is 13 residues. Germline loops: CDR1 MDHEN, CDR2 SYDVKM. Written as DNA, the CDR3 is TGTGCCAGTCTCCGGGTAGAAACCGGGGAGCTGTTTTTT. Translating it yields CASLRVETGELFF.

This clonotype was seen repeatedly, ten times or more. The genes are TRBV5-6 and TRBJ2-5, with D unresolved. Looked up from germline, CDR1 is SGHDT and CDR2 is YYEEEE. V was clipped by 4 bases and J by 5 bases, with 6 bases between them. CDR3 length: 11 residues. The CDR3 nucleotides are TGTGCCAGCAGCGTCCGGGAGACCCAGTACTTC. Its translation: CASSVRETQYF. Drawing the rest from reference TRBV5-6 and TRBJ2-5, the complete variable domain is DAGVTQSPTHLIKTRGQQVTLRCSPKSGHDTVSWYQQALGQGPQFIFQYYEEEERQRGNFPDRFSGHQFPNYSSELNVNALLLGDSALYLCASSVRETQYFGPGTRLLVL.

This clonotype has at least ten counts. The chain carries TRBV29-1 and TRBJ2-7, with TRBD1 identical over 9 bases. Germline V gives CDR1 SQVTM, CDR2 ANQGSEA. The J segment lost 2 bases and the V segment lost 2 bases, leaving 4 bases of the junction unmatched. The CDR3 length is 14 residues. The CDR3 coding sequence is TGCAGCGTTGAATTGGGGGACAGGGCCTACGAGCAGTACTTC. Translated, it gives CSVELGDRAYEQYF.

This clonotype came up many times. The DNA of the CDR3 is TGTGCCAGCAGCGTAGGTCTAGGAGGGTCGGGAGAGACCCAGTACTTC. Translation gives CASSVGLGGSGETQYF. The chain combines TRBV9 with TRBJ2-5; D is perhaps TRBD2 (6 bases). CDR1 and CDR2 from the germline V gene are SGDLS and YYNGEE. V was pared by 0 bases and J by 4 bases, with 16 bases between. This CDR3 is 16 amino acids long. The entire variable domain, with the rest obtained from reference TRBV9 and TRBJ2-5, is as follows: DSGVTQTPKHLITATGQRVTLRCSPRSGDLSVYWYQQSLDQGLQFLIQYYNGEERAKGNILERFSAQQFPDLHSELNLSSLELGDSALYFCASSVGLGGSGETQYFGPGTRLLVL.

This clonotype was detected many times. V gene TRBV7-9 combines with J gene TRBJ2-1; 7 nucleotides agree with TRBD2. This CDR3 region has 15 residues. Trimming at V came to 3 bases and at J to 0 bases, leaving 2 bases not matched to a gene. Germline lookup yields CDR1 SEHNR and CDR2 FQNEAQ (reference sequence). This CDR3 is CASSFQRDSYNEQFF. The CDR3 nucleotides read TGTGCCAGCAGCTTCCAGCGGGACTCCTACAATGAGCAGTTCTTC. Filled out from reference TRBV7-9 and TRBJ2-1, the complete variable domain reads DTGVSQNPRHKITKRGQNVTFRCDPISEHNRLYWYRQTLGQGPEFLTYFQNEAQLEKSRLLSDRFSAERPKGSFSTLEIQRTEQGDSAMYLCASSFQRDSYNEQFFGPGTRLTVL.